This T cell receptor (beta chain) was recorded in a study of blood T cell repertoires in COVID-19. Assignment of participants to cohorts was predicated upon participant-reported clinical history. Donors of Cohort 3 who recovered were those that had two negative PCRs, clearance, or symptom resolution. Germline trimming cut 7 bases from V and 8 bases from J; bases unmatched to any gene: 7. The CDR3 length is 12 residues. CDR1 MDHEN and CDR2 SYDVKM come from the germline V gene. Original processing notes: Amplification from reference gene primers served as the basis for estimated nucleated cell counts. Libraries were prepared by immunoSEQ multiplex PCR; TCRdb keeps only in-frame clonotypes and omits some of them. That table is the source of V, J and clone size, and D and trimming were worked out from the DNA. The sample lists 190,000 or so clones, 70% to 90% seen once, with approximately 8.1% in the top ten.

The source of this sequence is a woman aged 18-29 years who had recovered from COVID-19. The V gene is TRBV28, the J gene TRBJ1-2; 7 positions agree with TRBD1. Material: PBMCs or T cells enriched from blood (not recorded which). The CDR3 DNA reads TGTGCCAGCAATTCGTACAGGGGCGGCTACACCTTC. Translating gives CASNSYRGGYTF.